These T cell receptor beta chains were read from a single sample in a study of cytomegalovirus exposure and HLA in healthy donors. Here immunoSEQ multiplex PCR was the method, and the copy in TCRdb shows in-frame clones only, minus some. Seen here are over 85,000 clones, roughly three quarters observed once, and the top ten hold 9.6%. The sample consisted of PBMCs. Receptors were obtained from a male donor in good health and CMV-seropositive. The CDR3 runs from the conserved cysteine through the conserved F or W.

TRBJ2-7,TRBV28,CASSSGQGSSYEQYF
TRBJ2-7,TRBV6-1,CASILAGGGYEQYF
TRBJ1-5,TRBV2,CASTPGVGWPQHF
TRBJ1-3,TRBV6-1,CASSSNSGLGNTIYF
TRBJ2-7,TRBV6-5,CASSYSTGGREQYF
TRBJ1-4,TRBV7-8,CASSLRPAGTAATNEKLFF
TRBJ2-5,TRBV4-1,CASSQAVRSQETQYF
TRBJ2-3,TRBV27,CAIKPSGADTQYF
TRBJ2-1,TRBV7-7,CASSPLAGQNNEQFF
TRBJ1-2,TRBV4-1,CASSQEGRTGALYGYTF
NA,TRBV7-9,CASSLQQAPYEQYF
TRBJ2-3,TRBV18,CASSPVVSDTQYF
TRBJ2-5,TRBV7-3,CASSPLAGGFKTQYF
TRBJ2-2,TRBV19,CASSIVRGPNTGELFF
TRBJ1-3,TRBV7-9,CASSFKGVTGNTIYF
TRBJ2-1,TRBV18,CASSLTSRDRGRGQFF
TRBJ1-6,TRBV4-2,CASSRPGTGDLSSYNSPLHF
TRBJ2-2,TRBV23-1,CASSRHPRTGELFF
TRBJ2-5,TRBV11-1,CASSRTSSIQETQYF
TRBJ2-7,TRBV5-1,CASSFQGNSNEQYF
TRBJ1-4,TRBV13,CASSNRDKGEKLFF
TRBJ2-3,TRBV6-5,CASSLAESTDTQYF
TRBJ1-6,TRBV27,CASTLNRVAGNSPLHF
TRBJ1-5,TRBV28,CASSWDRDSNQPQHF
TRBJ1-5,TRBV11-2,CASSYGSNQPQHF
TRBJ2-7,TRBV5-1,CASSRGTGGEQYF
TRBJ2-3,TRBV6-5,CASSRQRTDTQYF
TRBJ1-2,TRBV28,CASSFPQGAQNGYTF
TRBJ1-2,TRBV28,CASSLSVYGYTF
TRBJ2-6,TRBV9,CASSIRGDSGANVLTF
TRBJ1-6,TRBV4-1,CASSQAGQGARDSPLHF
TRBJ2-7,TRBV6-1,CASSEARVVGEQYF
TRBJ2-1,TRBV14,CASSQGHNSYNEQFF
TRBJ2-1,TRBV9,CASSLLAGAYNEQFF
TRBJ2-7,TRBV6-5,CASRTGGGFYEQYF
TRBJ2-7,TRBV6-6,CASSYETGSYEQYF
TRBJ2-3,TRBV5-6,CASSLRTSGSTDTQYF
TRBJ2-5,TRBV6-6,CASRPGTQETQYF
TRBJ2-3,TRBV28,CASRAGGSTDTQYF
TRBJ1-2,TRBV20-1,CSAVVVSGYTF
TRBJ2-3,TRBV5-4,CASSVRTDTQYF
TRBJ1-2,TRBV30,CAWTQGREGYTF
TRBJ2-7,TRBV7-9,CSSTQRLAGGSYEQYF
TRBJ2-3,TRBV28,CASSWPGLAGADTQYF
TRBJ2-1,TRBV7-9,CASSLAASTPRGEQFF
TRBJ2-3,TRBV5-1,CASSARLANAQYF
TRBJ2-7,TRBV4-2,CASSQGRTGSSYEQYF
TRBJ2-1,TRBV7-2,CASSLGANNEQFF
TRBJ1-2,TRBV6-5,CASKQDPRNYGYTF
TRBJ2-7,TRBV4-3,CASSQGLDRSGYEQYF